A single sample gave rise to the 32 T cell receptor beta chains below, sequenced in a study of T-cell memory formation after mild COVID-19. TCRdb processed the 5' RACE reads anew with MiXCR; each CDR3 protein has one entry. The sample records about 430,000 distinct CDR3 sequences, more than 20% being singletons. Specimen: PBMCs or a T cell subset sorted from them (not recorded which). Receptors were obtained from an adult woman who had mild COVID-19 (a few samples of this study predate the infection). Cell type and time point are not known.

The J gene is TRBJ2-5, the V gene TRBV5-6, with D possibly matching TRBD1 (5 bases). CDR1 and CDR2 (germline): SGHDT, YYEEEE. CDR3 size: 16 residues. The V end was cut by 1 base, the J end by 1 base, with 14 bases between. Here the CDR3 reads CASSLRIDSTQETQYF. As DNA, the CDR3 is TGTGCCAGCAGCTTGCGGATCGACAGTACCCAAGAGACCCAGTACTTC.

The table lists this clonotype with a few counts. The chain joins TRBV12-3 or TRBV12-4 to TRBJ2-3; 11 positions match TRBD1. J was trimmed by 14 bases and V by 6 bases; bases with no gene match: 7. This CDR3 is 12 amino acids long. CDR3 amino acids: CASRPGTGGLYF. The CDR3 coding sequence is TGTGCCAGCAGACCCGGGACAGGGGGGTTGTATTTT.

This chain connects TRBV29-1 to TRBJ2-7; 7 bases map to TRBD2. The CDR3 extends over 14 amino acids. Germline-derived CDR1 and CDR2 are SQVTM and ANQGSEA. The J segment lost 2 bases and the V segment lost 4 bases, leaving 8 bases of the junction unmatched. This CDR3 reads CSVVPGTIPYEQYF. The CDR3 DNA follows: TGCAGCGTTGTTCCAGGGACTATCCCCTACGAGCAGTACTTC.

This chain joins TRBV20-1 and TRBJ1-1; D gene ambiguous. CDR1 is DFQATT, CDR2 SNEGSKA, per germline (reference sequence). V gave up 0 bases and J gave up 0 bases, with 11 bases separating them. The CDR3 is 15 residues long. CDR3: CSARDRRFMNTEAFF. CDR3 DNA sequence: TGCAGTGCTAGAGATAGGAGATTTATGAACACTGAAGCTTTCTTT.

This clonotype came up a few times. This CDR3 is CASSLGRDRSWGGSGNTIYF. CDR3 nucleotides: TGTGCCAGCAGCTTAGGCCGGGACAGGTCTTGGGGGGGGTCCGGAAACACCATATATTTT. This chain connects TRBV7-8 to TRBJ1-3, with 8 bases matching TRBD1. This CDR3 spans 20 amino acids. The germline CDR1 and CDR2 sequences are SGHVS and FQNEAQ. The V and J ends lost 1 base and 4 bases, in that order; junction bases with no gene match: 18.

In its sample, this clonotype was seen a few times. The rearrangement joins TRBV29-1 to TRBJ2-1; 8 bases map to TRBD2. CDR1 is SQVTM, CDR2 ANQGSEA, per germline. The CDR3 is 13 residues long. V lost 7 bases and J lost 7; bases outside the gene matches: 9. The CDR3 loop is CSAGASGRNEQFF. CDR3 nucleotides: TGCAGCGCTGGAGCTAGCGGGCGGAATGAGCAGTTCTTC.

The V gene is TRBV6-5, the J gene TRBJ1-2, with 7 bases fitting TRBD1. Per germline, CDR1 MNHEY and CDR2 SVGAGI. The J segment lost 4 bases and the V segment lost 6 bases, leaving 5 bases of the junction unmatched. The CDR3 length is 13 residues. This CDR3 is CASRQGLGYGYTF. The CDR3 DNA sequence: TGTGCCAGCAGACAGGGGCTGGGCTATGGCTACACCTTC.

This clonotype was seen a handful of times. The V call is TRBV29-1, the J call TRBJ2-5; 9 positions agree with TRBD2. The ends lost 0 bases at V and 2 bases at J; junction bases unmatched: 10. The CDR3 contains 17 residues. Germline CDR1 and CDR2: SQVTM and ANQGSEA. CDR3 loop: CSVEDFSSGILQETQYF. In DNA form, the CDR3 reads TGCAGCGTTGAAGATTTTTCTAGCGGGATCCTACAAGAGACCCAGTACTTC.

This clonotype was detected a few times. Written as DNA, the CDR3 is TGCAGTGCTAGATGGACTAGCGGGAGACCCGGGGAGCTGTTTTTT. It yields the protein CSARWTSGRPGELFF. This chain joins TRBV20-1 and TRBJ2-2; the match to TRBD2 covers 13 bases. The CDR3 spans 15 residues. V dropped 2 bases and J dropped 6; count of bases not matched to a gene: 3. Germline lookup yields CDR1 DFQATT and CDR2 SNEGSKA (reference sequence).

The V and J genes are TRBV4-2 and TRBJ2-2; tentative D call: TRBD1 (5 bases). The CDR3 has 15 amino acids. Trimming shortened V by 2 bases and J by 1 base, and 8 bases separated the two germline ends. CDR1 is LGHNA, CDR2 YNFKEQ, per germline. The CDR3 coding sequence is TGTGCCAGCAGCCAACCTGACAGGAACACCGGGGAGCTGTTTTTT. Amino acids: CASSQPDRNTGELFF.

This clonotype was detected only a few times. This rearrangement joins TRBV7-3 to TRBJ2-1; TRBD2 is a possible D gene (6 bases). V lost 5 bases and J lost 2, with 16 bases in between. This CDR3 contains 16 residues. CDR1 is SGHTA, CDR2 FQGTGA, per germline. The CDR3 coding sequence is TGTGCCAGCAGCCTGAACTGGGGCGGGACCTACAATGAGCAGTTCTTC. This translates into CASSLNWGGTYNEQFF.

There are a few counts of this clonotype. J is TRBJ2-7 and V is TRBV5-1; D is uncertain. Trimming took off 4 bases at V and 3 bases at J, with 11 bases between the two ends. Germline CDR1 and CDR2: SGHRS and YFSETQ. The CDR3 runs to 13 residues. The CDR3 DNA reads TGCGCCAGCAGCCCCCCAAGGGACTACGAGCAGTACTTC. It specifies CASSPPRDYEQYF.

V is TRBV24-1 and J is TRBJ2-1, with 9 bases fitting TRBD2. The CDR3 runs to 17 residues. Germline V gene sequence: CDR1 KGHDR, CDR2 SFDVKD. V lost 5 bases, J lost 2 bases, and 9 bases stayed unmatched. The DNA for the CDR3 is TGTGCCACCAGTGTGGGATGGCGGGAGGGCCCCTACAATGAGCAGTTCTTC. It is translated as CATSVGWREGPYNEQFF.

The V gene is TRBV24-1, the J gene TRBJ2-3; D gene unclear. This CDR3 is 16 amino acids long. Per the germline V gene, CDR1 is KGHDR and CDR2 is SFDVKD. Trimming removed 5 bases at V and 0 bases at J, with 14 bases between. The CDR3 loop is CATSGTDPTSTDTQYF. CDR3 bases: TGTGCCACCAGTGGAACGGACCCTACTAGCACAGATACGCAGTATTTT.

The V gene is TRBV11-2, the J gene TRBJ2-7; 10 nucleotides agree with TRBD2. J gave up 2 bases and V 5 bases, and 9 bases lay outside the gene matches. CDR3 length: 16 residues. In germline, CDR1 is SGHAT, CDR2 FQNNGV. This chain's CDR3 is CASSRVTSGPTYEQYF. The CDR3 nucleotides read TGTGCCAGCAGCCGGGTGACTAGCGGGCCTACCTACGAGCAGTACTTC.

The chain joins TRBV9 to TRBJ2-1; 8 bases agree with TRBD2. Germline lookup yields CDR1 SGDLS and CDR2 YYNGEE. Germline trimming cut 0 bases from V and 8 bases from J; bases unmatched to any gene: 19. This CDR3 contains 19 residues. The CDR3 reads CASSVASPSRLAGQHEQFF. The CDR3 DNA follows: TGTGCCAGCAGCGTAGCGTCCCCCAGCAGGCTAGCGGGCCAGCATGAGCAGTTCTTC.

In its sample, this clonotype was seen a few times. V usage is TRBV7-9 and J usage is TRBJ2-3; 7 bases are shared with TRBD2. Trimming at V came to 3 bases and at J to 7 bases, leaving 10 bases not matched to a gene. Germline CDR1 and CDR2: SEHNR and FQNEAQ (reference sequence). There are 15 residues in the CDR3. The CDR3 sequence: CASSFSGGGENTQYF. CDR3 bases: TGTGCCAGCAGCTTCTCTGGGGGAGGGGAGAATACGCAGTATTTT.

This clonotype was seen only a few times. The chain combines TRBV28 with TRBJ2-7; no reliable D call. Germline V gene data show CDR1 as MDHEN and CDR2 as SYDVKM. V dropped 7 bases and J dropped 2 bases, with 9 bases sitting between them. The CDR3 totals 12 residues. CDR3 nucleotide sequence: TGTGCCAGCACCGGGTACGCCTACGAGCAGTACTTC. Amino acids: CASTGYAYEQYF.

In this sample, this clonotype turned up a few times. The J gene is TRBJ2-5, the V gene TRBV30, with no clear D. This CDR3 has 11 amino acids. The germline V gene encodes CDR1 GTSNPN and CDR2 SVGIG (reference sequence). V was cut by 5 bases and J by 0 bases, with 4 bases left in between. CDR3 bases: TGTGCCTGGGGCTACCAAGAGACCCAGTACTTC. Its translation is CAWGYQETQYF.

The J gene is TRBJ1-3, the V gene TRBV4-3; D possibly corresponds to TRBD1 (5 bases). The CDR3 loop spans 18 amino acids. The germline CDR1 and CDR2 sequences are LGHNA and YSLEER. Trimming took 0 bases from V and 0 from J, leaving 15 bases between them. The CDR3 DNA is TGCGCCAGCAGCCAAGATCGGGCAGGGATCAACTCTGGAAACACCATATATTTT. As protein: CASSQDRAGINSGNTIYF.

The V call is TRBV4-1, the J call TRBJ2-7, with no clear D. Germline V gene lookup returns CDR1 MGHRA and CDR2 YSYEKL. V was cut by 0 bases and J by 3 bases, with 9 bases left in between. The CDR3 extends over 14 amino acids. The CDR3 sequence: CASSQETAVYEQYF. DNA of the CDR3: TGCGCCAGCAGCCAAGAGACCGCTGTCTACGAGCAGTACTTC.

There are a few counts of this clonotype. The rearrangement joins TRBV7-9 to TRBJ1-6, with D perhaps TRBD1 (5 bases). In germline, CDR1 is SEHNR, CDR2 FQNEAQ (reference sequence). This CDR3 spans 15 amino acids. The V end lost 1 base, the J end lost 8 bases, and 12 bases lay between the germline ends. As DNA, the CDR3 is TGTGCCAGCAGCTTAGGATGGGTGGGGGATTCACCCCTCCACTTT. It yields the protein CASSLGWVGDSPLHF.

The sample holds a few counts of this clonotype. V and J are TRBV11-3 and TRBJ2-1; weak D call: TRBD1 (7 bases). V was cut by 4 bases and J by 9 bases, with 19 bases left in between. The CDR3 is 15 residues long. The germline V gene has CDR1 SGHNT and CDR2 YENEEA. CDR3 in amino acids: CASSWDDREDSEQFF. Written as DNA, the CDR3 is TGTGCCAGCAGCTGGGACGACAGGGAGGACAGTGAGCAGTTCTTC.

This clonotype was observed a few times. This chain joins TRBV11-2 and TRBJ2-3, with D unresolved. The length of the CDR3 is 15 residues. V was trimmed by 0 bases and J by 4 bases, leaving 11 bases between them. Germline V gives CDR1 SGHAT, CDR2 FQNNGV. This CDR3 reads CASSLDVQLPDTQYF. CDR3 DNA: TGTGCCAGCAGCTTAGATGTCCAGCTCCCAGATACGCAGTATTTT.

The V gene is TRBV27, the J gene TRBJ2-1, with 9 nucleotides matching TRBD2. Losses at the gene ends were 6 bases for V and 7 bases for J; bases not matched to a gene: 10. CDR3 size: 15 residues. The V gene's germline CDR1 is MNHEY and CDR2 SMNVEV (reference sequence). CDR3 bases: TGTGCCAGCAGGAGGGGCGGGAGGGCCTTGAATGAGCAGTTCTTC. This codes for CASRRGGRALNEQFF.

In its sample, this clonotype was seen many times. The chain joins TRBV7-8 to TRBJ1-1; no firm D call. Trimming pared 2 bases from V and 0 bases from J, leaving 4 bases between. The length of the CDR3 is 13 residues. The germline V gene encodes CDR1 SGHVS and CDR2 FQNEAQ. As DNA, the CDR3 is TGTGCCAGCAGCTTAAGACTGAACACTGAAGCTTTCTTT. As protein: CASSLRLNTEAFF.

The CDR3 bases are TGTGCCACCAGTGATTCCGGACAGGGGGCAGGGAACGAGCAGTACTTC. Translated, it gives CATSDSGQGAGNEQYF. The chain is built from TRBV24-1 and TRBJ2-7, with TRBD1 identical over 11 bases. J gave up 5 bases and V 2 bases, and 7 bases lay outside the gene matches. The CDR3 contains 16 residues. CDR1 is KGHDR and CDR2 is SFDVKD in the germline V gene.

This rearrangement joins TRBV4-2 to TRBJ1-4; unclear D gene. The V end lost 2 bases, the J end lost 1 base, and 5 bases lay between the germline ends. This CDR3 has 14 amino acids. Germline CDR1 and CDR2: LGHNA and YNFKEQ. The CDR3 nucleotides are TGTGCCAGCAGCCAAAGTGGAACTAATGAAAAACTGTTTTTT. Amino acid sequence: CASSQSGTNEKLFF.

This clonotype was picked up a small number of times. V usage is TRBV5-1 and J usage is TRBJ2-2, with D perhaps being TRBD1 or TRBD2 (5 bases each). Germline lookup yields CDR1 SGHRS and CDR2 YFSETQ. Between the trimmed V and J ends, which lost 4 bases and 1 base, there was a span of 11 bases. The length of the CDR3 is 15 residues. CDR3 bases: TGCGCCAGCAGCCCGGGACCGAAGAACACCGGGGAGCTGTTTTTT. Amino acids: CASSPGPKNTGELFF.

The rearrangement joins TRBV12-3 or TRBV12-4 to TRBJ1-1, with D unresolved. Trimming pared 5 bases from V and 0 bases from J, leaving 16 bases between. This CDR3 is built from 16 residues. In nucleotides, the CDR3 is TGTGCCAGCAGTCCAAAGGACGGAACTTTGAACACTGAAGCTTTCTTT. Its protein product is CASSPKDGTLNTEAFF.

The chain is built from TRBV11-2 and TRBJ2-5; weak D call: TRBD2 (7 bases). CDR3 length equals 14 residues. The V gene's germline CDR1 is SGHAT and CDR2 FQNNGV. V lost 6 bases and J 4 bases, leaving 15 bases between the germline ends. CDR3 DNA sequence: TGTGCCAGCAGTCGCGGGGGCCCACGAGAGACCCAGTACTTC. Encoded protein: CASSRGGPRETQYF.

The genes are TRBV7-9 and TRBJ2-7; D perhaps matches TRBD2 (5 bases). The CDR3 consists of 14 residues. V dropped 1 base and J dropped 6 bases, with 13 bases sitting between them. Germline CDR1 SEHNR, CDR2 FQNEAQ (reference sequence). In DNA, the CDR3 is TGTGCCAGCAGCTTAGTCCGGGGAGTGGGCGAGCAGTACTTC. It specifies CASSLVRGVGEQYF.